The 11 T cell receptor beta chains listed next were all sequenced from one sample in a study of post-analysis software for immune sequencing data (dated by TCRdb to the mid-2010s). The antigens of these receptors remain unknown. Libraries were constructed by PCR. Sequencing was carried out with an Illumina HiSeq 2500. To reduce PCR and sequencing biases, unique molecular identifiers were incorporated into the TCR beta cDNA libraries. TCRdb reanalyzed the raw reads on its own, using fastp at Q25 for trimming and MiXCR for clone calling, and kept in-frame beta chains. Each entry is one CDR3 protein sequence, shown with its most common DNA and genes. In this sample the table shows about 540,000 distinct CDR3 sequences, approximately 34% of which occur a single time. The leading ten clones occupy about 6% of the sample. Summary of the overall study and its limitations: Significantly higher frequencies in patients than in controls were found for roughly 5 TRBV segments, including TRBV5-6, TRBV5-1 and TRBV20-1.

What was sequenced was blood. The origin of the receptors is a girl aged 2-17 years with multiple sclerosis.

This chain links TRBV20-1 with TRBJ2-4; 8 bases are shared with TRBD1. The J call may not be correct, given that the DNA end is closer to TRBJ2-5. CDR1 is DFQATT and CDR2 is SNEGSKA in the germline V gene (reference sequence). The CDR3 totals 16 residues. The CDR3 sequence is CSARELEDRESETQYF. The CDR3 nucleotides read TGCAGTGCTAGAGAGTTAGAGGACAGGGAGTCGGAGACCCAGTACTTC.

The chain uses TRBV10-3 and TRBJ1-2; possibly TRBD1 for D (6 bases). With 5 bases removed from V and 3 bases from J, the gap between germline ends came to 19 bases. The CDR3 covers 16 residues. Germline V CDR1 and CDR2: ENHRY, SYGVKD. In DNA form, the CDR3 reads TGTGCCATCAGTCAACCTACAGGGCCCGGGGACTATGGCTACACCTTC. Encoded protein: CAISQPTGPGDYGYTF.

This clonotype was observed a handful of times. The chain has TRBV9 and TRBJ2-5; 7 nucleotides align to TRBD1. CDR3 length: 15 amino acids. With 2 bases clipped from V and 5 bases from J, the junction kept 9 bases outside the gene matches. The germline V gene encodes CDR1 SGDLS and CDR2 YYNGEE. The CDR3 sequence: CASSVHQGDSETQYF. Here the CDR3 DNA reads TGTGCCAGCAGCGTGCACCAAGGGGACAGTGAGACCCAGTACTTC.

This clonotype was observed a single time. The CDR3 DNA is TGTGCCAGCAGTTTAGAAGGCAACAATGAGCAGTTCTTC. This sequence encodes CASSLEGNNEQFF. This rearrangement joins TRBV12-3 or TRBV12-4 to TRBJ2-1; D uncertain. V lost 1 base to trimming and J lost 5 bases, with 6 bases between them. This CDR3 region has 13 residues.

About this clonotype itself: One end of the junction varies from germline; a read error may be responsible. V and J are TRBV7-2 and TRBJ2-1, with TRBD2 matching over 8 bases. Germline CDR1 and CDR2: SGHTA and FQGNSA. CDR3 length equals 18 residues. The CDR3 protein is CAGSLSGTSGGSYNEQFF. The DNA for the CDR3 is TGTGCCGGCAGCTTATCGGGCACTAGCGGCGGGTCCTACAATGAGCAGTTCTTC. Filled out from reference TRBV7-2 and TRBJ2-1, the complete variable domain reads GAGVSQSPSNKVTEKGKDVELRCDPISGHTALYWYRQSLGQGLEFLIYFQGNSAPDKSGLPSDRFSAERTGGSVSTLTIQRTQQEDSAVYLCAGSLSGTSGGSYNEQFFGPGTRLTVL.

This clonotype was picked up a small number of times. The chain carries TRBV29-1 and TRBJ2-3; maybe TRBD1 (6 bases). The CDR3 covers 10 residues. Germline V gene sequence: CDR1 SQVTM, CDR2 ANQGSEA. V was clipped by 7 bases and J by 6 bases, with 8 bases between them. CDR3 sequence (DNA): TGCAGCGCAGGGGACGATACGCAGTATTTT. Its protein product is CSAGDDTQYF.

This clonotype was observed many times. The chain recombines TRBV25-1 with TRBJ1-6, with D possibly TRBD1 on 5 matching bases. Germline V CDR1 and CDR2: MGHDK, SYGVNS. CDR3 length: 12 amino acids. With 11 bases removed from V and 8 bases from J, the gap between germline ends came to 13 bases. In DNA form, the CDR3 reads TGTGCCGGACAAACCGGCTATTCACCCCTCCACTTT. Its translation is CAGQTGYSPLHF.

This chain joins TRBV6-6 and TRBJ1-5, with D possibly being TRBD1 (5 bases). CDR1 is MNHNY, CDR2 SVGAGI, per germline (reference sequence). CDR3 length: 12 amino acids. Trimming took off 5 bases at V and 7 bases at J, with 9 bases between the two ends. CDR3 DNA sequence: TGTGCCAGCAGTGAGGGGCCCCAGCCCCAGCATTTT. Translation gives CASSEGPQPQHF.

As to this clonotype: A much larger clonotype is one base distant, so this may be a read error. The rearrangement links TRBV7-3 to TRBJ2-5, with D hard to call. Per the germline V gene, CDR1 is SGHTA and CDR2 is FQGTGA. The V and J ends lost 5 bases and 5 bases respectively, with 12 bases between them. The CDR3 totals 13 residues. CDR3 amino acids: CASSVSLSETQYF. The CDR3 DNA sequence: TGTGCCAGCAGCGTAAGTCTATCGGAGACCCAGTACTTC. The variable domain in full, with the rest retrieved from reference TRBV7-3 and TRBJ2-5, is GAGVSQTPSNKVTEKGKYVELRCDPISGHTALYWYRQSLGQGPEFLIYFQGTGAADDSGLPNDRFFAVRPEGSVSTLKIQRTERGDSAVYLCASSVSLSETQYFGPGTRLLVL.

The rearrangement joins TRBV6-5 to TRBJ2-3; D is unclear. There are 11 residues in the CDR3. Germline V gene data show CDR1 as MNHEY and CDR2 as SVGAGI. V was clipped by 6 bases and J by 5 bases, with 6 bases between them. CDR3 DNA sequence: TGTGCCAGCAGGCAGAGAGATACGCAGTATTTT. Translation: CASRQRDTQYF.

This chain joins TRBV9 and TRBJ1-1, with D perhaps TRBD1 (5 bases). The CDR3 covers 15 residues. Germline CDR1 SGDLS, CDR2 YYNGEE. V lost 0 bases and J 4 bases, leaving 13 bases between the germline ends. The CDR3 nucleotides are TGTGCCAGCAGCGTAGGCGGGGGGAGATTCACTGAAGCTTTCTTT. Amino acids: CASSVGGGRFTEAFF. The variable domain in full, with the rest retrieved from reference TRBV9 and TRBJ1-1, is DSGVTQTPKHLITATGQRVTLRCSPRSGDLSVYWYQQSLDQGLQFLIQYYNGEERAKGNILERFSAQQFPDLHSELNLSSLELGDSALYFCASSVGGGRFTEAFFGQGTRLTVV.